Below, 21 T cell receptor beta chains from the same sample are listed, as sequenced in a study of cytotoxic CD8 clonotypes in ibrutinib-treated CLL. The method was immunoSEQ multiplex PCR; TCRdb's version includes in-frame clones alone and lacks a portion of them. The data show approximately 13,000 clones, roughly 70% seen once. The input for sequencing was PBMCs, taken before ibrutinib treatment. Receptors originate from a human donor with chronic lymphocytic leukemia.

This clone was seen a handful of times. This chain connects TRBV6-6 to TRBJ1-5, with D possibly TRBD1 on 5 matching bases. Germline V lookup: CDR1 MNHNY, CDR2 SVGAGI (reference sequence). CDR3 length: 12 residues. Trimming took off 8 bases at V and 3 bases at J, with 8 bases between the two ends. CDR3 nucleotides: TGTGCCAGCCGAGGGGCCAATCAGCCCCAGCATTTT. Its protein is CASRGANQPQHF.

The V and J genes are TRBV5-8 and TRBJ2-3; D unclear. The CDR3 is 13 residues long. Germline V gives CDR1 SGHTS, CDR2 YDEGEE. Trimming took off 1 base at V and 4 bases at J, with 7 bases between the two ends. CDR3: CASSLWTSDTQYF. The CDR3 DNA reads TGTGCCAGCAGCTTGTGGACCTCAGATACGCAGTATTTT.

The rearrangement joins TRBV4-3 to TRBJ2-2; perhaps TRBD2 as D (5 bases). CDR3 length: 14 residues. Germline CDR1 and CDR2: LGHNA and YSLEER. The V and J ends lost 7 bases and 2 bases respectively, with 11 bases between them. The CDR3 loop is CASKRDYNTGELFF. CDR3 bases: TGCGCCAGCAAAAGAGACTACAACACCGGGGAGCTGTTTTTT.

V usage is TRBV15 and J usage is TRBJ2-5, with 7 bases lining up with TRBD2. This CDR3 is built from 16 residues. The V gene's germline CDR1 is LNHNV and CDR2 YYDKDF (reference sequence). Trimming took 5 bases from V and 3 from J; bases not matched to a gene: 12. The CDR3 here is CATSPRGWLAEETQYF. In nucleotides, the CDR3 is TGTGCCACCAGCCCCAGAGGGTGGCTAGCGGAAGAGACCCAGTACTTC.

This chain joins TRBV4-3 and TRBJ1-4; D call uncertain. The ends were cut back, 1 base at V and 0 bases at J, with 12 bases in the middle. From germline, CDR1 is LGHNA and CDR2 YSLEER. CDR3 size: 17 residues. This chain's CDR3 is CASSQAWRTSTNEKLFF. CDR3 coding DNA: TGCGCCAGCAGCCAAGCGTGGCGGACCTCAACTAATGAAAAACTGTTTTTT.

This clone appeared once. The chain carries TRBV5-4 and TRBJ2-4; D is perhaps TRBD1 or TRBD2 (5 bases each). V dropped 4 bases and J dropped 0 bases, with 11 bases sitting between them. Germline-derived CDR1 and CDR2 are SGHNT and YYREEE (reference sequence). The CDR3 totals 15 residues. This chain's CDR3 is CASSRTGTAKNIQYF. The CDR3 DNA reads TGTGCCAGCAGCAGAACCGGGACAGCCAAAAACATTCAGTACTTC.

The chain has TRBV5-1 and TRBJ1-1; D may be TRBD1 (6 bases). CDR1 is SGHRS, CDR2 YFSETQ, per germline. CDR3 length: 14 amino acids. V lost 7 bases, J lost 2 bases, and 15 bases lay in between. CDR3 sequence reads: CASRPRTANTEAFF. Written as DNA, the CDR3 is TGCGCCAGCCGTCCCCGGACAGCTAACACTGAAGCTTTCTTT.

This chain uses TRBV5-5 with TRBJ2-1; D is possibly TRBD2 (6 bases). CDR1 is SGHKS and CDR2 is YYEKEE in the germline V gene (reference sequence). Trimming cost V 0 bases and J 6 bases, with 10 bases left between them. There are 14 residues in the CDR3. CDR3 nucleotides: TGTGCCAGCAGCTTGGTGGCGGGATCCAATGAGCAGTTCTTC. Its translation is CASSLVAGSNEQFF. Supplemented by reference TRBV5-5 and TRBJ2-1, the full variable domain reads DAGVTQSPTHLIKTRGQQVTLRCSPISGHKSVSWYQQVLGQGPQFIFQYYEKEERGRGNFPDRFSARQFPNYSSELNVNALLLGDSALYLCASSLVAGSNEQFFGPGTRLTVL.

Judged by abundance, this clone is large. In the same sample, other DNA sequences code for this CDR3. This chain connects TRBV9 to TRBJ2-1; D gene uncertain. The CDR3 runs 13 residues. Per the germline V gene, CDR1 is SGDLS and CDR2 is YYNGEE. V shed 0 bases and J shed 3 bases, with 4 bases lying between them. The CDR3 bases are TGTGCCAGCAGCGTAGCCGACTACAATGAGCAGTTCTTC. It translates to CASSVADYNEQFF.

The chain has TRBV10-3 and TRBJ1-2; D call uncertain. The V and J ends lost 10 bases and 0 bases respectively, with 6 bases between them. CDR3 length: 11 residues. The germline V gene has CDR1 ENHRY and CDR2 SYGVKD. The CDR3 is CATTTNYGYTF. Here the CDR3 DNA reads TGTGCCACCACAACTAACTATGGCTACACCTTC.

This sequence joins TRBV10-2 and TRBJ2-5; D ambiguous. There are 13 residues in the CDR3. Germline values: CDR1 WSHSY, CDR2 SAAADI. Trimming pared 5 bases from V and 2 bases from J, leaving 9 bases between. The CDR3 here is CASSSVGQETQYF. The CDR3 DNA follows: TGCGCCAGCAGTTCCGTGGGGCAAGAGACCCAGTACTTC.

This clone occurred a few times. The chain couples TRBV12-2 to TRBJ1-2. TRBV12-2 is termed a pseudogene. The CDR3 runs to 17 residues. The CDR3 sequence: CASRLAHGTASNYGYTF. In DNA form, the CDR3 reads TGTGCAAGTCGCTTAGCGCATGGGACGGCCTCTAACTATGGCTACACCTTC.

The genes are TRBV18 and TRBJ1-1; D gene uncertain. V lost 3 bases to trimming and J lost 7 bases, with 12 bases between them. Germline loops: CDR1 KGHSH, CDR2 LQKENI. The CDR3 totals 13 residues. CDR3 bases: TGTGCCAGCTCACCCAAGCCCGAGGGTGAAGCTTTCTTT. This codes for CASSPKPEGEAFF. Together with reference TRBV18 and TRBJ1-1, the CDR3 gives the full variable domain: NAGVMQNPRHLVRRRGQEARLRCSPMKGHSHVYWYRQLPEEGLKFMVYLQKENIIDESGMPKERFSAEFPKEGPSILRIQQVVRGDSAAYFCASSPKPEGEAFFGQGTRLTVV.

This clone was counted once. V usage is TRBV19 and J usage is TRBJ2-1; D is unresolved. The CDR3 loop spans 13 amino acids. Between the trimmed V and J ends, which lost 5 bases and 6 bases, there was a span of 11 bases. From germline, CDR1 is LNHDA and CDR2 SQIVND (reference sequence). The CDR3 DNA reads as TGTGCCAGTAGTGTTCTCGTGGGCAATGAGCAGTTCTTC. Residues: CASSVLVGNEQFF.

CDR3 bases: TGCGCCAGCAGCTTGGGGCAGGGGGGAGGCGAGCAGTACTTC. This sequence encodes CASSLGQGGGEQYF. This chain uses TRBV5-1 with TRBJ2-7; possibly TRBD1 for D (7 bases). There are 14 residues in the CDR3. The ends were cut back, 0 bases at V and 6 bases at J, with 13 bases in the middle. The germline CDR1 and CDR2 sequences are SGHRS and YFSETQ.

The gene calls are TRBV6-5 and TRBJ1-3, with 9 bases that match TRBD1. CDR1 is MNHEY and CDR2 is SVGAGI in the germline V gene. V was clipped by 2 bases and J by 2 bases; unmatched bases: 4. The CDR3 is made up of 16 amino acids. The CDR3 loop reads CASSYPGQGTGNTIYF. Written as DNA, the CDR3 is TGTGCCAGCAGTTACCCGGGACAGGGCACTGGAAACACCATATATTTT.

The chain is built from TRBV19 and TRBJ2-7; 7 bases match TRBD2. The CDR3 spans 13 residues. V lost 3 bases, J lost 7 bases, and 6 bases stayed unmatched. Germline V gene data show CDR1 as LNHDA and CDR2 as SQIVND (reference sequence). CDR3 protein: CASSIGRRGEQYF. Written as DNA, the CDR3 is TGTGCCAGTAGTATTGGCCGGCGGGGGGAGCAGTACTTC.

CDR3 DNA: TGTGCCAGCAGGCCGACAGGGGGTTCCTACGAGCAGTACTTC. This gives the protein CASRPTGGSYEQYF. The chain employs TRBV11-2 and TRBJ2-7, with 9 nucleotides matching TRBD1. Germline V gene data show CDR1 as SGHAT and CDR2 as FQNNGV. The J segment lost 1 base and the V segment lost 6 bases, leaving 4 bases of the junction unmatched. The CDR3 extends over 14 amino acids.

The CDR3 DNA reads as TGTGCCAGCAGCCTTGTCCGGGGCTACGGGGAGCTGTTTTTT. Its protein product is CASSLVRGYGELFF. The chain links TRBV14 to TRBJ2-2, with D perhaps given as TRBD1 or TRBD2 (5 bases each). The V and J ends lost 4 bases and 7 bases respectively, with 13 bases between them. CDR3 length: 14 amino acids. CDR1 and CDR2 from the germline V gene are SGHDN and FVKESK.

In its sample, this clone was seen a few times. The chain links TRBV20-1 to TRBJ2-7, with D unclear. CDR3 length: 8 residues. Germline CDR1 and CDR2: DFQATT and SNEGSKA (reference sequence). Trimming left V 6 bases short and J 7 bases short, with 4 bases between. The CDR3 loop reads CSAGEQYF. CDR3 nucleotide sequence: TGCAGTGCCGGGGAGCAGTACTTC.

Relative to its sample, this clone is medium-sized. The DNA of the CDR3 is TGTGCCAGCAGCCAGGGGGAGGGGACCATATATTTT. Its translation is CASSQGEGTIYF. The chain joins TRBV5-6 to TRBJ1-3, with 7 bases aligning to TRBD1. Trimming took 4 bases from V and 10 from J; bases not matched to a gene: 5. Germline V lookup: CDR1 SGHDT, CDR2 YYEEEE. This CDR3 comprises 12 residues.